This TCR beta chain was retrieved from a study of blood T cells in healthy people across ages. Study details: The template switching approach captured approximately one barcoded beta molecule for every two T cells.

It was with a sample-barcoded 5' primer and a J-beta primer mix that a second PCR of roughly 7 to 12 cycles was run. With 12 random nucleotides, a template-switch adaptor tagged each individual cDNA molecule. One entry per CDR3 protein results from TCRdb running MiXCR on the 5' RACE reads. The profile covers roughly 1,500,000 distinct CDR3 sequences, with about 35% appearing a single time and approximately 10% taken by the ten largest. The authors drew ten milliliters of peripheral blood from each donor. This clonotype was seen more than once but under ten times. The clonotype originates from a woman aged 25 to 39 in good health. What was sequenced was blood.

The CDR3 DNA reads as TGTGCCAGCAGCAAAATTTCTAGCGGGGGGAAATATAATGAGCAGTTCTTC. This translates into CASSKISSGGKYNEQFF. V is TRBV21-1 and J is TRBJ2-1; TRBD2 is taken as the D call from the table, unchecked against the DNA. TRBV21-1 is described as a pseudogene. The CDR3 spans 17 residues.